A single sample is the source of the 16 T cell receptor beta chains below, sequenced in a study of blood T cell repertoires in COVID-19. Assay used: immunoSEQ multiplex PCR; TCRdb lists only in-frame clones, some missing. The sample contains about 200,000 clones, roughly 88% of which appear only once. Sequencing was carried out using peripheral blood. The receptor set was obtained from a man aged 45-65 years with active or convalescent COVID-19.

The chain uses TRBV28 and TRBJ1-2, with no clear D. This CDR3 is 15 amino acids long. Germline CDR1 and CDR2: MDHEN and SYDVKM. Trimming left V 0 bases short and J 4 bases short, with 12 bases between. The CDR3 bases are TGTGCCAGCAGTTTATGGGGCACTGCTCGCTATGGCTACACCTTC. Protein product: CASSLWGTARYGYTF.

In DNA, the CDR3 is TGTGCCAGCAGCTCGCCTGGGAGTTCTAATGAGCAGTTCTTC. It is translated as CASSSPGSSNEQFF. This chain joins TRBV7-9 and TRBJ2-1; weak D call: TRBD2 (5 bases). The CDR3 spans 14 residues. Trimming took off 4 bases at V and 7 bases at J, with 14 bases between the two ends. CDR1 is SEHNR, CDR2 FQNEAQ, per germline (reference sequence).

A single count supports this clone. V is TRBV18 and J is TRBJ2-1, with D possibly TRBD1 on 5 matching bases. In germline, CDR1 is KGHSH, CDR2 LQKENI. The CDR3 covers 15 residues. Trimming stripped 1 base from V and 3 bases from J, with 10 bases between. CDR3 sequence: CASSPLGRNYNEQFF. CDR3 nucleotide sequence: TGTGCCAGCTCACCACTGGGGCGGAACTACAATGAGCAGTTCTTC.

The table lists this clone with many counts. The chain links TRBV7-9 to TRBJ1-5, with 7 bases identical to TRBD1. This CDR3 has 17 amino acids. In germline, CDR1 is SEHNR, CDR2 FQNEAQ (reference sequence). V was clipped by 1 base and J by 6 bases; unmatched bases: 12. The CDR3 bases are TGTGCCAGCAGCTTAGACGGTGTAGGGGGCTGGAGTCAGCCCCAGCATTTT. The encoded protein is CASSLDGVGGWSQPQHF. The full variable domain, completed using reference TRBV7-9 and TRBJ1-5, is DTGVSQNPRHKITKRGQNVTFRCDPISEHNRLYWYRQTLGQGPEFLTYFQNEAQLEKSRLLSDRFSAERPKGSFSTLEIQRTEQGDSAMYLCASSLDGVGGWSQPQHFGDGTRLSIL.

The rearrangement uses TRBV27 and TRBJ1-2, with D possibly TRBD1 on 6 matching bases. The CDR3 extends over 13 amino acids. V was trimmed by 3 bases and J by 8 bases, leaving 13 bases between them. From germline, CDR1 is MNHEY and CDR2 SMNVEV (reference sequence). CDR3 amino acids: CASSLDGQKGYTF. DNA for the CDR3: TGTGCCAGCAGTTTGGACGGACAGAAAGGCTACACCTTC.

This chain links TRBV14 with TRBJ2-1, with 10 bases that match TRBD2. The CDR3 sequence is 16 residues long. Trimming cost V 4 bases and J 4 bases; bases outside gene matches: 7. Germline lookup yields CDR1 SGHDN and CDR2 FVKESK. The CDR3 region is CASSRHRTSGYNEQFF. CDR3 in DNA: TGTGCCAGCAGCCGCCACAGGACTAGCGGATACAATGAGCAGTTCTTC.

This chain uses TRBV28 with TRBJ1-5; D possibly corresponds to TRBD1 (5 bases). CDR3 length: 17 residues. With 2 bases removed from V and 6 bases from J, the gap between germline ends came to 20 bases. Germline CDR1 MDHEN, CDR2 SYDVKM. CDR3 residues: CASSLIPGQAQRQPQHF. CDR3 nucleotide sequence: TGTGCCAGCAGTTTAATCCCCGGACAAGCGCAGCGTCAGCCCCAGCATTTT.

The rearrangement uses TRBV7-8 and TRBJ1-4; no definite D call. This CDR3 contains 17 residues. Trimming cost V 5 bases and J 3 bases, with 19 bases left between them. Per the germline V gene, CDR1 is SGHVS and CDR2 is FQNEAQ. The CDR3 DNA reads TGTGCCAGCAGCCCCAGTCTTATTGGTCGGGCTAATGAAAAACTGTTTTTT. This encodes CASSPSLIGRANEKLFF.

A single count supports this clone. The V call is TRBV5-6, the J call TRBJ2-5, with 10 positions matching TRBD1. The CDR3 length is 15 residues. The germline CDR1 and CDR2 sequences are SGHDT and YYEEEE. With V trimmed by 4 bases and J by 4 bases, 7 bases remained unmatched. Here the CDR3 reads CASSRDRGKVETQYF. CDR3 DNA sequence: TGTGCCAGCAGCCGGGACAGGGGTAAGGTAGAGACCCAGTACTTC.

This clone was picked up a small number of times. CDR3 amino acids: CASSPEPDYNEQFF. Written as DNA, the CDR3 is TGTGCCAGCAGCCCTGAGCCCGACTACAATGAGCAGTTCTTC. The V call is TRBV6-6, the J call TRBJ2-1, with D unclear. Looked up from germline, CDR1 is MNHNY and CDR2 is SVGAGI (reference sequence). CDR3 size: 14 residues. Trimming pared 6 bases from V and 3 bases from J, leaving 12 bases between.

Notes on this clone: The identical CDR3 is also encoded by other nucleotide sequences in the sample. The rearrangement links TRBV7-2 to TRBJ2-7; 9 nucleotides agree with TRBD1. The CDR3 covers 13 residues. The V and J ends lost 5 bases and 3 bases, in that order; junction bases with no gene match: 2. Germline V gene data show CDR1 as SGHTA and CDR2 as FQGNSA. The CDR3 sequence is CASSLDRGYEQYF. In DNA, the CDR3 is TGTGCCAGCAGCCTGGACAGGGGCTACGAGCAGTACTTC. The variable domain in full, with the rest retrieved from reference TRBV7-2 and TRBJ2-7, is GAGVSQSPSNKVTEKGKDVELRCDPISGHTALYWYRQSLGQGLEFLIYFQGNSAPDKSGLPSDRFSAERTGGSVSTLTIQRTQQEDSAVYLCASSLDRGYEQYFGPGTRLTVT.

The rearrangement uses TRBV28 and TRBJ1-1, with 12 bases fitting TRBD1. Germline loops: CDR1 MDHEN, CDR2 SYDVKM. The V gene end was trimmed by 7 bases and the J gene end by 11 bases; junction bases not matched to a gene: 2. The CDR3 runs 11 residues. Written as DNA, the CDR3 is TGTGCCAGCATGGGACAGGGGGCCGCTTTCTTT. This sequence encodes CASMGQGAAFF.

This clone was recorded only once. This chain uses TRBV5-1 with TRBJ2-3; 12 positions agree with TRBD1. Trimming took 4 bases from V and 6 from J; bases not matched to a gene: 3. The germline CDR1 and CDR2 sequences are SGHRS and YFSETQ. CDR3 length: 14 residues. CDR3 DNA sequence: TGCGCCAGCAGCGACGGGACAGGGGGCGATACGCAGTATTTT. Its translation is CASSDGTGGDTQYF.

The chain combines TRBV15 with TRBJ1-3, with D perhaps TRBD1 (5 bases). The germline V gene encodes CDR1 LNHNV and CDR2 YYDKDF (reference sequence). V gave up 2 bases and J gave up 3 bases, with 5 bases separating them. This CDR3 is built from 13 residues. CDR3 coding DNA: TGTGCCACCAGCAGACAGGGTGGAAACACCATATATTTT. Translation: CATSRQGGNTIYF.

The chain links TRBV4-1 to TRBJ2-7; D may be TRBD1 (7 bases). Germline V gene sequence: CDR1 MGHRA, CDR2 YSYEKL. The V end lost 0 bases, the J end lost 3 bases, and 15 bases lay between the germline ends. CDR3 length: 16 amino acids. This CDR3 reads CASSQDRGRGVYEQYF. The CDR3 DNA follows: TGCGCCAGCAGCCAAGATCGGGGCAGGGGGGTCTACGAGCAGTACTTC.

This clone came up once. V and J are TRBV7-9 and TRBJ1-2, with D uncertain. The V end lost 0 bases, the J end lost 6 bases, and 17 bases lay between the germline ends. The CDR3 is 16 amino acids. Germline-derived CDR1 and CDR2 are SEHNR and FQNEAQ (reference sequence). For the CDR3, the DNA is TGTGCCAGCAGCTTAGCGGAGGGCGTAGCTATGGATGGCTACACCTTC. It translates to CASSLAEGVAMDGYTF.